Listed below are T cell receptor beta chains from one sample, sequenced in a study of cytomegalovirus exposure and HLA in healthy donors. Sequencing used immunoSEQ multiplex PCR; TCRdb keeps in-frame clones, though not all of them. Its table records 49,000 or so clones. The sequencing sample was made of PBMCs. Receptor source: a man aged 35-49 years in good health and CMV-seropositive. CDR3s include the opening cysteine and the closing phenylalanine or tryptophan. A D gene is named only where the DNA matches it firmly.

CDR3aa: CSVQGESYEQYF; CDR3nt: TGCAGCGTTCAGGGTGAGTCCTACGAGCAGTACTTC; v_gene: TRBV29-1; j_gene: TRBJ2-7; len: 12; d_gene: .
CDR3aa: CASSGGRLDGYTF; CDR3nt: TGCGCCAGCAGTGGAGGGCGCCTGGACGGCTACACCTTC; v_gene: TRBV23-1; j_gene: TRBJ1-2; len: 13; d_gene: .
CDR3aa: CASSVWSYNEQFF; CDR3nt: TGTGCCAGCAGTGTTTGGAGTTACAATGAGCAGTTCTTC; v_gene: TRBV6-1; j_gene: TRBJ2-1; len: 13; d_gene: .
CDR3aa: CASSVWTVNTEAFF; CDR3nt: TGTGCCAGCAGTGTATGGACAGTGAACACTGAAGCTTTCTTT; v_gene: TRBV6-1; j_gene: TRBJ1-1; len: 14; d_gene: .
CDR3aa: CASSVGDSTGELFF; CDR3nt: TGTGCCAGCAGCGTAGGGGACAGCACCGGGGAGCTGTTTTTT; v_gene: TRBV9; j_gene: TRBJ2-2; len: 14; d_gene: TRBD1
CDR3aa: CASSSLTGRGAFF; CDR3nt: TGTGCCAGCAGTTCCTTGACAGGCCGCGGAGCTTTCTTT; v_gene: TRBV6-5; j_gene: TRBJ1-1; len: 13; d_gene: .
CDR3aa: CASSSVGGSANTGELFF; CDR3nt: TGTGCCAGCAGCTCCGTGGGGGGTAGCGCGAACACCGGGGAGCTGTTTTTT; v_gene: TRBV7-8; j_gene: TRBJ2-2; len: 17; d_gene: .
CDR3aa: CAIFGGGPEETQYF; CDR3nt: TGTGCCATCTTCGGGGGAGGCCCCGAAGAGACCCAGTACTTC; v_gene: TRBV10-3; j_gene: TRBJ2-5; len: 14; d_gene: .
CDR3aa: CASSLPDSDTQYF; CDR3nt: TGCGCCAGCAGCTTGCCTGACTCGGATACGCAGTATTTT; v_gene: TRBV5-1; j_gene: TRBJ2-3; len: 13; d_gene: .
CDR3aa: CASSLRDRNEKLFF; CDR3nt: TGTGCCAGCAGTTTGCGGGACAGGAATGAAAAACTGTTTTTT; v_gene: TRBV27; j_gene: TRBJ1-4; len: 14; d_gene: TRBD1
CDR3aa: CASSIGGQAGETQYF; CDR3nt: TGTGCCAGTAGTATAGGGGGACAGGCTGGGGAGACCCAGTACTTC; v_gene: TRBV19; j_gene: TRBJ2-5; len: 15; d_gene: TRBD1
CDR3aa: CASSLARLPGQLFSGETQYF; CDR3nt: TGTGCCAGCAGCTTGGCCCGCCTGCCGGGACAGCTCTTTTCGGGAGAGACCCAGTACTTC; v_gene: TRBV5-4; j_gene: TRBJ2-5; len: 20; d_gene: TRBD1
CDR3aa: CASGLASGSGGETQYF; CDR3nt: TGTGCTAGTGGTTTGGCTAGCGGGAGTGGGGGAGAGACCCAGTACTTC; v_gene: TRBV12-5; j_gene: TRBJ2-5; len: 16; d_gene: TRBD2
CDR3aa: CASSSPDSYEQYF; CDR3nt: TGTGCCAGCAGTTCTCCAGACAGCTACGAGCAGTACTTC; v_gene: TRBV27; j_gene: TRBJ2-7; len: 13; d_gene: .
CDR3aa: CASSSRGEQYF; CDR3nt: TGTGCCAGCAGCTCCCGCGGCGAGCAGTACTTC; v_gene: TRBV7-8; j_gene: TRBJ2-7; len: 11; d_gene: .
CDR3aa: CASSDMASTDTQYF; CDR3nt: TGTGCCAGCAGTGATATGGCAAGCACAGATACGCAGTATTTT; v_gene: TRBV6-1; j_gene: TRBJ2-3; len: 14; d_gene: .
CDR3aa: CASSLKLAGVYNEQFF; CDR3nt: TGCGCCAGCAGCTTAAAACTAGCGGGAGTCTACAATGAGCAGTTCTTC; v_gene: TRBV5-1; j_gene: TRBJ2-1; len: 16; d_gene: TRBD2
CDR3aa: CASSIALLAGGEQYF; CDR3nt: TGTGCCAGTAGTATCGCTCTTCTAGCGGGGGGAGAGCAGTACTTC; v_gene: TRBV19; j_gene: TRBJ2-7; len: 15; d_gene: TRBD2
CDR3aa: CASRLGGGNTEAFF; CDR3nt: TGTGCCAGCAGGTTAGGGGGGGGGAACACTGAAGCTTTCTTT; v_gene: TRBV28; j_gene: TRBJ1-1; len: 14; d_gene: .
CDR3aa: CASSVGQTYEQYF; CDR3nt: TGTGCCAGCAGCGTGGGACAGACCTACGAGCAGTACTTC; v_gene: TRBV11-2; j_gene: TRBJ2-7; len: 13; d_gene: TRBD1
CDR3aa: CAWFRGGSSYNEQFF; CDR3nt: TGTGCCTGGTTCCGGGGGGGTAGCTCCTACAATGAGCAGTTCTTC; v_gene: TRBV30; j_gene: TRBJ2-1; len: 15; d_gene: TRBD2
CDR3aa: CASSYSDRPGETQYF; CDR3nt: TGTGCCAGCAGTTATTCGGACAGGCCCGGGGAGACCCAGTACTTC; v_gene: TRBV27; j_gene: TRBJ2-5; len: 15; d_gene: TRBD1
CDR3aa: CASSRTGGLLSSYNEQFF; CDR3nt: TGTGCCAGCAGCAGGACAGGGGGCTTATTGAGCTCCTACAATGAGCAGTTCTTC; v_gene: TRBV7-3; j_gene: TRBJ2-1; len: 18; d_gene: TRBD1
CDR3aa: CASSQVAEPGETQYF; CDR3nt: TGCGCCAGCAGCCAAGTAGCGGAGCCGGGGGAGACCCAGTACTTC; v_gene: TRBV4-1; j_gene: TRBJ2-5; len: 15; d_gene: .
CDR3aa: CASSLLAGAADTQYF; CDR3nt: TGTGCCAGCAGCCTACTAGCGGGGGCTGCAGATACGCAGTATTTT; v_gene: TRBV6-5; j_gene: TRBJ2-3; len: 15; d_gene: TRBD2
CDR3aa: CAWTQTNTEAFF; CDR3nt: TGTGCCTGGACACAGACGAACACTGAAGCTTTCTTT; v_gene: TRBV30; j_gene: TRBJ1-1; len: 12; d_gene: .
CDR3aa: CASSLGTSGRDTQYF; CDR3nt: TGTGCCAGCAGTCTGGGGACTAGCGGGAGAGATACGCAGTATTTT; v_gene: TRBV11-3; j_gene: TRBJ2-3; len: 15; d_gene: TRBD2
CDR3aa: CAWSEGGGMREQYF; CDR3nt: TGTGCCTGGAGTGAGGGAGGCGGGATGCGCGAGCAGTACTTC; v_gene: TRBV30; j_gene: TRBJ2-7; len: 14; d_gene: .